This is a list of T cell receptor beta chains from one sample in a study of blood T cell repertoires in COVID-19. Libraries were prepared by immunoSEQ multiplex PCR; TCRdb keeps only in-frame clonotypes and omits some of them. Counted here are roughly 80,000 clones, around 77% occurring once; the ten biggest clones make up 16%. The material sequenced was peripheral blood. These receptors were taken from a man between 65 and 85 years old with active or convalescent COVID-19. The CDR3 runs from the conserved cysteine through the conserved F or W. Fields, in order: V gene, D gene, J gene, clone size, CDR3 protein, CDR3 DNA. The D gene is left open where the match is weak. Size values are once, few and many counts, or a class for expanded clones, and some rows have none.

TRBV6-5,-,TRBJ1-2,-,CASYRTGDGDGYTF,TGTGCCAGTTACCGAACGGGGGACGGCGATGGCTACACCTTC
TRBV7-9,TRBD1,TRBJ1-6,-,CASSLDRDSPLHF,TGTGCCAGCAGCTTGGACAGGGATTCACCCCTCCACTTT
TRBV7-3,-,TRBJ2-6,medium-sized,CASSPPGAGANVLTF,TGTGCCAGCAGCCCCCCAGGGGCTGGGGCCAACGTCCTGACTTTC
TRBV6-5,-,TRBJ1-1,few,CASILDRDTEAFF,TGTGCCAGCATCCTTGACAGAGACACTGAAGCTTTCTTT
TRBV6-6,-,TRBJ2-1,-,CASSRPGLHKSYNEQFF,TGTGCCAGCAGTCGTCCGGGACTTCATAAATCCTACAATGAGCAGTTCTTC
TRBV10-3,TRBD2,TRBJ2-3,-,CAVLAPQRDTQYF,TGTGCCGTACTAGCGCCTCAACGGGATACGCAGTATTTT
TRBV10-2,-,TRBJ2-3,few,CASRGQLGDTQYF,TGCGCCAGCAGGGGGCAATTGGGAGATACGCAGTATTTT
TRBV2,TRBD1,TRBJ1-1,-,CASSEGRGPGTEAFF,TGTGCCAGCAGTGAAGGCAGGGGGCCGGGCACTGAAGCTTTCTTT
TRBV12-3/TRBV12-4,-,TRBJ1-2,-,CASSLRQGRSYTF,TGTGCCAGCAGTTTACGGCAGGGGAGAAGCTACACCTTC
TRBV7-7,-,TRBJ2-1,-,CASSLDREGNEQFF,TGTGCCAGCAGCCTGGACAGGGAGGGGAATGAGCAGTTCTTC
TRBV5-6,TRBD1,TRBJ1-2,-,CASSFSGTGYYGYTF,TGTGCCAGCAGTTTTAGCGGGACAGGGTACTATGGCTACACCTTC
TRBV28,-,TRBJ1-6,once,CASSRLLLGNSPLHF,TGTGCCAGCAGTCGGCTCCTGCTCGGGAATTCACCCCTCCACTTT
TRBV9,TRBD1,TRBJ2-3,-,CASSQDRGYTQYF,TGTGCCAGCAGCCAAGACAGGGGGTATACGCAGTATTTT
TRBV12-3/TRBV12-4,-,TRBJ1-1,few,CASSAMEDTEAFF,TGTGCCAGCAGTGCGATGGAGGACACTGAAGCTTTCTTT
TRBV28,-,TRBJ1-5,-,CASKETGTDQPQHF,TGTGCCAGCAAAGAGACAGGAACAGATCAGCCCCAGCATTTT
TRBV2,-,TRBJ1-3,many,CASSETRTLRNTIYF,TGTGCCAGCAGTGAAACTAGGACTTTGAGAAACACCATATATTTT